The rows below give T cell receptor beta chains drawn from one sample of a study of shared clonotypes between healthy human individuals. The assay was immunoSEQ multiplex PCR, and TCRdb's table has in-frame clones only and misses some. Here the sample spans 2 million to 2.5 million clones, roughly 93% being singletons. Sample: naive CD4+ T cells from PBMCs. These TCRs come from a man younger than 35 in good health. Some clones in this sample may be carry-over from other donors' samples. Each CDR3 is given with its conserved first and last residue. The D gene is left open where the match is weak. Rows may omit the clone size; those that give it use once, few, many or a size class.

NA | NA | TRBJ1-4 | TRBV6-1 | TGTGCCAGCACAAGACAGATTGCGTCGTCGGAAAAACTGTTTTTT | CASTRQIASSEKLFF
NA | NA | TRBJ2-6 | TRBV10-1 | TGCGCCAGCAGTGGGGAGGCGCCTGGCCCCTCTGGGGCCAACGTCCTGACTTTC | CASSGEAPGPSGANVLTF
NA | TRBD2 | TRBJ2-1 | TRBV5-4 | TGTGCCAGCAGCTTGGTTGGGCTAGCGGGGAATCTATGGGAATACAATGAGCAGTTCTTC | CASSLVGLAGNLWEYNEQFF
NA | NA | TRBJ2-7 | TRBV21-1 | TGTGCCAGCAGCACCCCGGGACAACCTTACGAGCAGTACTTC | CASSTPGQPYEQYF
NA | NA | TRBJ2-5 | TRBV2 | TGTGCCAGCAGCGGACGTACCCGCCAAGAGACCCAGTACTTC | CASSGRTRQETQYF
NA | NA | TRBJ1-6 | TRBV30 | TGTGCCTGGACTAGGCACGGTTGGAATTCACCCCTCCACTTT | CAWTRHGWNSPLHF
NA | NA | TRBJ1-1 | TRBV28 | TGTGCCAGCAGTTTTAACAGGAACCATCCATCCGGGGCTGAAGCTTTCTTT | CASSFNRNHPSGAEAFF
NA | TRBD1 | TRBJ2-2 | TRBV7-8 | TGTGCCAGCACCGGGACAGGGGGTGGTGGGGAGCTGTTTTTT | CASTGTGGGGELFF
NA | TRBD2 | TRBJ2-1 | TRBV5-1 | TGCGCCAGCAGGATGACTAGCGGGAGCTCCTACAATGAGCAGTTCTTC | CASRMTSGSSYNEQFF
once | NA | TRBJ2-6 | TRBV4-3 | TGCGCCAGCAGCCAAGCGGGAGAAGTGTATGGGGCCAACGTCCTGACTTTC | CASSQAGEVYGANVLTF
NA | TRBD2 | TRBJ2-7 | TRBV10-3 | TGTGCCATCAGGGGGACTAGCCCCGCAGGGGAGCAGTACTTC | CAIRGTSPAGEQYF
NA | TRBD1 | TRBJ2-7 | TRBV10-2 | TGCGCCAGCAAAAATAGACAGGGTAGTTACGAGCAGTACTTC | CASKNRQGSYEQYF
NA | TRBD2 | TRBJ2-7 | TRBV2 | TGTGCCAGCAGTGAGGTTTGGCTAGCGGCGCGCTACGAGCAGTACTTC | CASSEVWLAARYEQYF
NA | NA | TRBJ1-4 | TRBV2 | TGTGCCAGCAGTGGGCCAGGGATCATCGGGGAAAAACTGTTTTTT | CASSGPGIIGEKLFF
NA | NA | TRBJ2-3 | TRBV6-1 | TGTGCCAGCAGTCCGGACAGAAGCACAGATACGCAGTATTTT | CASSPDRSTDTQYF
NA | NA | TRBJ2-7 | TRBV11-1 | TGTGCCAGCAGCTTAGGGGTACGGGTCTACGAGCAGTACTTC | CASSLGVRVYEQYF